The 15 T cell receptor beta chains below come from one sample, sequenced in a study of blood T cell repertoires in COVID-19 (dated by TCRdb to the early 2020s). The protocol used for the library was the immunoSEQ multiplex PCR assay. TCRdb provides this immuneACCESS table in a form limited to in-frame rearrangements. Some clones are lacking; in checked studies, under half of them reflect an unresolved V gene, and why the rest are absent is not known. The sample profile shows about 220,000 clones; about 81% of them were found once. The ten largest account for 8% to 9% of the sample. Sequencing was done on a sample of peripheral blood. All receptors come from a woman older than 75 with COVID-19, enrolled during active disease.

The V and J genes are TRBV28 and TRBJ1-5, with TRBD1 matching over 7 bases. Germline CDR1 and CDR2: MDHEN and SYDVKM. Germline trimming cut 6 bases from V and 3 bases from J; bases unmatched to any gene: 14. The CDR3 length is 17 residues. CDR3 sequence: CASRPGPQTGNNQPQHF. In DNA form, the CDR3 reads TGTGCCAGCAGACCAGGCCCACAGACAGGGAACAATCAGCCCCAGCATTTT.

The chain joins TRBV30 to TRBJ2-7; D is possibly TRBD2 (7 bases). V dropped 4 bases and J dropped 9 bases, with 19 bases sitting between them. Per germline, CDR1 GTSNPN and CDR2 SVGIG (reference sequence). The CDR3 is 13 residues long. The CDR3 DNA is TGTGCCTGGATGCCGGGGGGCCTTCAAGGGCAGTACTTC. Translating gives CAWMPGGLQGQYF. The full variable domain, with the rest looked up from reference TRBV30 and TRBJ2-7, is SQTIHQWPATLVQPVGSPLSLECTVEGTSNPNLYWYRQAAGRGLQLLFYSVGIGQISSEVPQNLSASRPQDRQFILSSKKLLLSDSGFYLCAWMPGGLQGQYFGPGTRLTVT.

The V gene is TRBV7-2, the J gene TRBJ1-4; TRBD1 is a possible D gene (6 bases). In germline, CDR1 is SGHTA, CDR2 FQGNSA. Trimming removed 3 bases from V and 8 bases from J, with 7 bases in between. This CDR3 contains 12 residues. The CDR3 loop reads CASSFTGEKLFF. The CDR3 DNA follows: TGTGCCAGCAGCTTCACAGGGGAAAAACTGTTTTTT. The entire variable domain, with the rest obtained from reference TRBV7-2 and TRBJ1-4, is as follows: GAGVSQSPSNKVTEKGKDVELRCDPISGHTALYWYRQSLGQGLEFLIYFQGNSAPDKSGLPSDRFSAERTGGSVSTLTIQRTQQEDSAVYLCASSFTGEKLFFGSGTQLSVL.

The CDR3 nucleotides read TGCGCCAGCAGCTTGGGGGTTACAGGGAATGGCTACACCTTC. Protein product: CASSLGVTGNGYTF. This rearrangement joins TRBV5-1 to TRBJ1-2; perhaps TRBD1 as D (6 bases). V lost 0 bases to trimming and J lost 6 bases, with 12 bases between them. The CDR3 covers 14 residues. CDR1 and CDR2 (germline): SGHRS, YFSETQ.

The rearrangement uses TRBV9 and TRBJ1-1, with 8 positions matching TRBD1. Germline CDR1 SGDLS, CDR2 YYNGEE. Unmatched junction bases numbered 3, after V lost 0 bases and J lost 5 bases. This CDR3 has 14 amino acids. The chain's CDR3 is CASSVGTGRTEAFF. The CDR3 nucleotides are TGTGCCAGCAGCGTAGGGACAGGGAGAACTGAAGCTTTCTTT.

Concerning this clone: This could be a read error, since a much larger clone is one nucleotide away. The CDR3 loop is CASSPSSYEQYF. DNA for the CDR3: TGTGCCAGCAGCCCGAGCTCCTACGAGCAGTACTTC. V and J are TRBV11-3 and TRBJ2-7; D unclear. The CDR3 contains 12 residues. CDR1 is SGHNT and CDR2 is YENEEA in the germline V gene. V lost 5 bases, J lost 0 bases, and 5 bases lay in between.

The chain recombines TRBV9 with TRBJ2-7; D is possibly TRBD2 (6 bases). The CDR3 runs to 14 residues. CDR1 and CDR2 (germline): SGDLS, YYNGEE. V lost 6 bases and J 5 bases, leaving 18 bases between the germline ends. In DNA form, the CDR3 reads TGTGCCAGCACTCCCTTAGGGACTTCCCACGAGCAGTACTTC. It codes for CASTPLGTSHEQYF.

The chain joins TRBV12-5 to TRBJ1-1; D gene uncertain. The CDR3 has 14 amino acids. V lost 4 bases, J lost 0 bases, and 9 bases lay in between. CDR1 is LGHNT, CDR2 FRNRAP, per germline. CDR3 residues: CASGWEAMNTEAFF. CDR3 DNA: TGTGCTAGTGGTTGGGAGGCCATGAACACTGAAGCTTTCTTT. The whole variable domain, filled in from reference TRBV12-5 and TRBJ1-1, reads DARVTQTPRHKVTEMGQEVTMRCQPILGHNTVFWYRQTMMQGLELLAYFRNRAPLDDSGMPKDRFSAEMPDATLATLKIQPSEPRDSAVYFCASGWEAMNTEAFFGQGTRLTVV.

This clone was recorded once. The chain joins TRBV30 to TRBJ2-7, with TRBD2 matching 7 bases. The germline gives CDR1 GTSNPN, CDR2 SVGIG (reference sequence). The trim removed 1 base at V and 7 bases at J, leaving 7 bases unmatched. This CDR3 is built from 13 residues. The CDR3: CAWSARTSGEQYF. Written as DNA, the CDR3 is TGTGCCTGGAGTGCCCGGACTAGTGGGGAGCAGTACTTC.

This chain uses TRBV7-2 with TRBJ2-5; 14 bases line up with TRBD2. Losses at the gene ends were 3 bases for V and 5 bases for J; bases not matched to a gene: 2. The CDR3 consists of 15 residues. Germline CDR1 is SGHTA and CDR2 is FQGNSA. CDR3 nucleotide sequence: TGTGCCAGCAGCTTCGGGACTAGCGGGGGTGAGACCCAGTACTTC. As protein: CASSFGTSGGETQYF.

The chain has TRBV5-1 and TRBJ1-1; D possibly corresponds to TRBD1 (6 bases). CDR1 SGHRS and CDR2 YFSETQ come from the germline V gene. Trimming pared 4 bases from V and 5 bases from J, leaving 15 bases between. The CDR3 runs 14 residues. The CDR3 coding sequence is TGCGCCAGCAGCCCTCAGGGGCTCCCGACTGAAGCTTTCTTT. This codes for CASSPQGLPTEAFF.

The genes are TRBV10-1 and TRBJ2-1, with D perhaps TRBD2 (6 bases). Germline assignment: CDR1 WNHNN and CDR2 SYGVQD (reference sequence). This CDR3 is built from 15 residues. V lost 0 bases and J 8 bases, leaving 14 bases between the germline ends. The DNA of the CDR3 is TGCGCCAGCAGTGAGTCGGGGGGTAAGAGGGATGAGCAGTTCTTC. Amino acids: CASSESGGKRDEQFF.

The chain carries TRBV5-4 and TRBJ2-2; D is undetermined. Looked up from germline, CDR1 is SGHNT and CDR2 is YYREEE (reference sequence). V shed 3 bases and J shed 1 base, with 10 bases lying between them. The CDR3 has 15 residues. CDR3 nucleotide sequence: TGTGCCAGCAGCTCCATGACAAAGAACACCGGGGAGCTGTTTTTT. Its translation: CASSSMTKNTGELFF.

This clone came up a few times. The chain is built from TRBV11-3 and TRBJ2-1; 12 bases align to TRBD2. Germline lookup yields CDR1 SGHNT and CDR2 YENEEA. The CDR3 sequence is 15 residues long. V was clipped by 6 bases and J by 6 bases; unmatched bases: 6. Here the CDR3 reads CASSQGLAGLNEQFF. DNA of the CDR3: TGTGCCAGCAGTCAAGGACTAGCGGGACTCAATGAGCAGTTCTTC.

The chain recombines TRBV25-1 with TRBJ2-1, with D perhaps TRBD1 (6 bases). CDR1 is MGHDK and CDR2 is SYGVNS in the germline V gene. CDR3 length: 12 residues. The V gene lost 6 bases and the J gene lost 8 bases, with 11 bases spanning the gap. CDR3 region: CASRDRVDEQFF. The CDR3 DNA is TGTGCCAGCAGGGACAGAGTAGATGAGCAGTTCTTC.